These 23 T cell receptor beta chains came from one sample sequenced in a study of blood T cell repertoires in COVID-19. The data were produced by immunoSEQ multiplex PCR, yet TCRdb's version contains in-frame clones alone and is incomplete. There are 250,000 to 350,000 clones in the sample; roughly 80% occur only once, and more than 1.1% lies in the top ten. Input material: peripheral blood. These receptors were collected from a human donor with COVID-19, enrolled during active disease. The donor label of this sample is uncertain.

V gene TRBV4-1 combines with J gene TRBJ2-3; TRBD2 aligns across 7 bases. This CDR3 is 16 amino acids long. Germline V gene sequence: CDR1 MGHRA, CDR2 YSYEKL. V lost 0 bases and J lost 0; bases outside the gene matches: 3. The DNA of the CDR3 is TGCGCCAGCAGCCAAGATATGGGGGGGAGCACAGATACGCAGTATTTT. This encodes CASSQDMGGSTDTQYF.

This rearrangement joins TRBV10-3 to TRBJ1-5; possibly TRBD1 for D (6 bases). Germline V gives CDR1 ENHRY, CDR2 SYGVKD. CDR3 size: 13 residues. V was clipped by 0 bases and J by 6 bases, with 6 bases between them. CDR3 sequence: CAISESGGQPQHF. In DNA, the CDR3 is TGTGCCATCAGTGAGTCAGGGGGTCAGCCCCAGCATTTT.

Notes on this clone: One end of the junction does not line up with germline, which may come from a read error. The gene calls are TRBV7-7 and TRBJ2-1; a weak D match, TRBD2 (5 bases). CDR3 length equals 15 residues. Looked up from germline, CDR1 is SSHAT and CDR2 is FNYEAQ (reference sequence). CDR3 sequence (DNA): TGTGCTAGCAGCCCCCGGCGGGCAGATTACAATGAGCAGTTCTTC. This codes for CASSPRRADYNEQFF. The full variable domain, with the rest looked up from reference TRBV7-7 and TRBJ2-1, is GAGVSQSPRYKVTKRGQDVTLRCDPISSHATLYWYQQALGQGPEFLTYFNYEAQPDKSGLPSDRFSAERPEGSISTLTIQRTEQRDSAMYRCASSPRRADYNEQFFGPGTRLTVL.

This clone was picked up one time. The J gene is TRBJ2-1, the V gene TRBV7-3, with TRBD2 matching 10 bases. V lost 4 bases, J lost 0 bases, and 6 bases stayed unmatched. Germline assignment: CDR1 SGHTA and CDR2 FQGTGA. This CDR3 is 17 amino acids long. The CDR3 loop reads CASSSPIAGGSYNEQFF. The CDR3 nucleotides are TGTGCCAGCAGCTCCCCCATAGCGGGAGGCTCCTACAATGAGCAGTTCTTC.

The chain is built from TRBV7-2 and TRBJ2-1; a possible D gene is TRBD2 (6 bases). V gave up 5 bases and J gave up 5 bases, with 13 bases separating them. The CDR3 consists of 14 residues. CDR1 SGHTA and CDR2 FQGNSA come from the germline V gene. This chain's CDR3 is CASSPAGNHNEQFF. The DNA for the CDR3 is TGTGCCAGCAGCCCGGCGGGGAACCACAATGAGCAGTTCTTC.

This chain joins TRBV5-1 and TRBJ2-2; 10 nucleotides match TRBD2. The germline CDR1 and CDR2 sequences are SGHRS and YFSETQ. With V trimmed by 0 bases and J by 0 bases, 2 bases remained unmatched. The CDR3 has 17 residues. The CDR3 loop is CASSLELAGTNTGELFF. As DNA, the CDR3 is TGCGCCAGCAGCTTGGAACTAGCGGGGACGAACACCGGGGAGCTGTTTTTT.

The CDR3 loop is CASSEAEGVRRETMGKNIQYF. CDR3 nucleotide sequence: TGTGCCAGCAGTGAAGCGGAGGGAGTACGGCGGGAGACTATGGGCAAAAACATTCAGTACTTC. The V and J genes are TRBV2 and TRBJ2-4, with 7 positions matching TRBD2. The CDR3 sequence is 21 residues long. The ends lost 0 bases at V and 3 bases at J; junction bases unmatched: 20. CDR1 is SNHLY, CDR2 FYNNEI, per germline.

The chain joins TRBV7-2 to TRBJ2-3, with 7 nucleotides matching TRBD1. The CDR3 is made up of 14 amino acids. The V and J ends lost 4 bases and 2 bases, in that order; junction bases with no gene match: 3. Germline CDR1 reads SGHTA; CDR2 reads FQGNSA. The CDR3 region is CASSSTGNTDTQYF. DNA for the CDR3: TGTGCCAGCAGCTCGACAGGGAACACAGATACGCAGTATTTT.

The chain uses TRBV5-1 and TRBJ1-2; the D gene is possibly TRBD1 (5 bases). V was trimmed by 4 bases and J by 6 bases, leaving 13 bases between them. The CDR3 is 13 residues long. CDR1 and CDR2 from the germline V gene are SGHRS and YFSETQ. CDR3 sequence reads: CASSLDWGNGYTF. The CDR3 coding sequence is TGCGCCAGCAGCCTGGACTGGGGCAATGGCTACACCTTC. The full variable domain, in which reference TRBV5-1 and TRBJ1-2 provide the parts outside the CDR3, is KAGVTQTPRYLIKTRGQQVTLSCSPISGHRSVSWYQQTPGQGLQFLFEYFSETQRNKGNFPGRFSGRQFSNSRSEMNVSTLELGDSALYLCASSLDWGNGYTFGSGTRLTVV.

The chain links TRBV7-2 to TRBJ2-3; 9 nucleotides align to TRBD2. V lost 1 base, J lost 8 bases, and 13 bases stayed unmatched. CDR1 and CDR2 (germline): SGHTA, FQGNSA. CDR3 length equals 17 residues. The CDR3 sequence: CASSLDPAGGLLGTQYF. Here the CDR3 DNA reads TGTGCCAGCAGCTTAGATCCAGCGGGAGGCTTACTAGGTACGCAGTATTTT. The full variable domain, its missing parts supplied by reference TRBV7-2 and TRBJ2-3, is GAGVSQSPSNKVTEKGKDVELRCDPISGHTALYWYRQSLGQGLEFLIYFQGNSAPDKSGLPSDRFSAERTGGSVSTLTIQRTQQEDSAVYLCASSLDPAGGLLGTQYFGPGTRLTVL.

This clone was seen a few times. Written as DNA, the CDR3 is TGTGCCAGCACCCCAAGGGGGACAGGTTTCTCTGGGGCCAACGTCCTGACTTTC. This translates into CASTPRGTGFSGANVLTF. The chain links TRBV28 to TRBJ2-6, with 8 nucleotides matching TRBD1. This CDR3 region has 18 residues. Germline trimming cut 7 bases from V and 0 bases from J; bases unmatched to any gene: 11. Germline V gene sequence: CDR1 MDHEN, CDR2 SYDVKM.

This chain uses TRBV6-2 or TRBV6-3 with TRBJ1-5; 8 bases are a match to TRBD1. Germline loops: CDR1 MNHEY, CDR2 SVGEGT. V lost 8 bases to trimming and J lost 5 bases; unmatched junction nucleotides: 17. This CDR3 contains 17 residues. CDR3 DNA sequence: TGTGCCAGCGGCCGCGGCCGGGGACAGGCATCTTATCAGCCCCAGCATTTT. It translates to CASGRGRGQASYQPQHF.

The V and J genes are TRBV15 and TRBJ2-1, with 11 bases lining up with TRBD2. The trim removed 2 bases at V and 8 bases at J, leaving 5 bases unmatched. Germline V CDR1 and CDR2: LNHNV, YYDKDF (reference sequence). This CDR3 region has 15 residues. The CDR3 DNA reads as TGTGCCACCAGCAGACTAGCGGGAGGTGGGGATGAGCAGTTCTTC. Its protein is CATSRLAGGGDEQFF.

CDR3 nucleotide sequence: TGTGCCAGCACCCGCCCAGGGGGCCCCGGGGAGCTGTTTTTT. This translates into CASTRPGGPGELFF. This chain links TRBV11-1 with TRBJ2-2, with 8 nucleotides matching TRBD1. J gave up 6 bases and V 7 bases, and 7 bases lay outside the gene matches. Per germline, CDR1 SGHAT and CDR2 FQDESV (reference sequence). The CDR3 covers 14 residues.

The V and J genes are TRBV7-3 and TRBJ2-2; 11 nucleotides line up with TRBD2. The V gene's germline CDR1 is SGHTA and CDR2 FQGTGA. CDR3 length: 16 residues. With V trimmed by 8 bases and J by 6 bases, 11 bases remained unmatched. The CDR3 here is CASGVGTSGRAGELFF. The CDR3 bases are TGTGCCAGCGGAGTTGGAACTAGCGGGAGAGCCGGGGAGCTGTTTTTT.

V and J are TRBV5-1 and TRBJ2-2; D remains ambiguous. CDR3 length equals 15 residues. V was clipped by 0 bases and J by 0 bases, with 6 bases between them. Germline CDR1 SGHRS, CDR2 YFSETQ. The CDR3 region is CASSLGPSNTGELFF. The CDR3, as DNA: TGCGCCAGCAGCTTGGGGCCGTCGAACACCGGGGAGCTGTTTTTT.

CDR3 in amino acids: CASSPGQTEAFF. CDR3 nucleotide sequence: TGTGCCAGCTCACCGGGCCAGACTGAAGCTTTCTTT. This chain joins TRBV18 and TRBJ1-1; D is uncertain. The CDR3 has 12 residues. Trimming cost V 3 bases and J 5 bases, with 7 bases left between them. Germline CDR1 and CDR2: KGHSH and LQKENI. Full variable domain (outside the CDR3, taken from reference TRBV18 and TRBJ1-1): NAGVMQNPRHLVRRRGQEARLRCSPMKGHSHVYWYRQLPEEGLKFMVYLQKENIIDESGMPKERFSAEFPKEGPSILRIQQVVRGDSAAYFCASSPGQTEAFFGQGTRLTVV.

V usage is TRBV2 and J usage is TRBJ1-2; no definite D call. The germline CDR1 and CDR2 sequences are SNHLY and FYNNEI. V dropped 4 bases and J dropped 4 bases, with 10 bases sitting between them. The CDR3 is made up of 13 amino acids. The CDR3 nucleotides read TGTGCCAGCAGTGTTGAGGAACCCTATGGCTACACCTTC. It codes for CASSVEEPYGYTF.

This clone was counted a few times. V is TRBV29-1 and J is TRBJ2-7; the match to TRBD1 covers 9 bases. Trimming cost V 5 bases and J 2 bases; bases outside gene matches: 13. Germline V CDR1 and CDR2: SQVTM, ANQGSEA. The CDR3 has 16 residues. CDR3 amino acids: CSVMGVWTGVTYEQYF. DNA for the CDR3: TGCAGCGTTATGGGAGTTTGGACAGGGGTCACCTACGAGCAGTACTTC.

The chain recombines TRBV27 with TRBJ1-6, with D perhaps matching TRBD1 (5 bases). The V end lost 4 bases, the J end lost 6 bases, and 10 bases lay between the germline ends. This CDR3 is 14 amino acids long. Germline CDR1 and CDR2: MNHEY and SMNVEV (reference sequence). CDR3 region: CASSSVRVNSPLHF. CDR3 nucleotides: TGTGCCAGCAGTTCGGTCAGGGTTAATTCACCCCTCCACTTT.

CDR3 in amino acids: CASSIWGGSYNEQFF. The DNA of the CDR3 is TGTGCCAGTAGTATATGGGGGGGCTCCTACAATGAGCAGTTCTTC. The chain is built from TRBV19 and TRBJ2-1, with 7 nucleotides matching TRBD2. This CDR3 has 15 residues. V trimming: 2 bases; J trimming: 0 bases; junction bases outside the gene matches: 1. CDR1 is LNHDA and CDR2 is SQIVND in the germline V gene (reference sequence).

This clone has just a few counts. The chain employs TRBV10-3 and TRBJ2-3; tentatively, D is TRBD2 (5 bases). The CDR3 runs to 15 residues. Germline assignment: CDR1 ENHRY and CDR2 SYGVKD. The V gene lost 2 bases and the J gene lost 0 bases, with 9 bases spanning the gap. CDR3 amino acids: CAISEGRASTDTQYF. DNA of the CDR3: TGTGCCATCAGTGAGGGGCGGGCTAGCACAGATACGCAGTATTTT.

The rearrangement joins TRBV27 to TRBJ2-5; no definite D call. This CDR3 region has 15 residues. The ends were cut back, 8 bases at V and 5 bases at J, with 21 bases in the middle. CDR1 and CDR2 from the germline V gene are MNHEY and SMNVEV (reference sequence). CDR3 sequence reads: CASATGQISAETQYF. The CDR3 DNA reads as TGTGCCAGCGCCACTGGGCAAATCTCCGCCGAGACCCAGTACTTC.